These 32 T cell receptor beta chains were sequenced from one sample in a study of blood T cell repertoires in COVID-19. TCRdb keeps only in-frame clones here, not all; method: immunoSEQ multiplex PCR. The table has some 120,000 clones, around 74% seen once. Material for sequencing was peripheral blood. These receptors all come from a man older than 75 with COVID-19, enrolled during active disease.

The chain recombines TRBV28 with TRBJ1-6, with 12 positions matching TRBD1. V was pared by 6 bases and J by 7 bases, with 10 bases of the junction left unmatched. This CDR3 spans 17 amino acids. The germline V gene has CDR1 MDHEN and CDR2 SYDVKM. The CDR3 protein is CASRPSGTGGWNSPLHF. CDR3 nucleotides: TGTGCCAGCAGACCATCCGGGACAGGGGGCTGGAATTCACCCCTCCACTTT.

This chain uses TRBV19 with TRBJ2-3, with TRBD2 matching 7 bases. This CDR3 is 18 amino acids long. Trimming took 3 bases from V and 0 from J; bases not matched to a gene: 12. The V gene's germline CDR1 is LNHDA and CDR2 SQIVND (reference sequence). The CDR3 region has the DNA TGTGCCAGTAGTATCGCAGCGGGGCCCTTAATAAGCACAGATACGCAGTATTTT. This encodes CASSIAAGPLISTDTQYF.

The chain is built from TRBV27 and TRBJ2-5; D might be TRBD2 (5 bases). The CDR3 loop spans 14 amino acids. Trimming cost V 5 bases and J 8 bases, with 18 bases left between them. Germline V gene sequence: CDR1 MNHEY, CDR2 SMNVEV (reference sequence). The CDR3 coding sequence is TGTGCCAGCAGTCCCCGGGGATTCGAAGGAACCCAGTACTTC. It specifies CASSPRGFEGTQYF.

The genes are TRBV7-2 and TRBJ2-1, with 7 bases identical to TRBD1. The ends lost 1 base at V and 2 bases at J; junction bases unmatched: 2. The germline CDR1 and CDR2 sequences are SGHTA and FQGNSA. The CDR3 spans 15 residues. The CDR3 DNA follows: TGTGCCAGCAGCTTAGGGGACAGCCCCTACAATGAGCAGTTCTTC. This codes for CASSLGDSPYNEQFF.

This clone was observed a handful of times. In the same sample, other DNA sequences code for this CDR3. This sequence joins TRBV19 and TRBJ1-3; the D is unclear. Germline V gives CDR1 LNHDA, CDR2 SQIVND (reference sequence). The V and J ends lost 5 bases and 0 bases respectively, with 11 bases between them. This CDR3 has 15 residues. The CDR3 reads CASSPEGGSGNTIYF. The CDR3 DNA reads TGTGCCAGTAGTCCAGAGGGCGGCTCTGGAAACACCATATATTTT.

CDR3 region: CASSDTQGPYEQYF. Written as DNA, the CDR3 is TGTGCCAGCAGTGATACCCAGGGGCCCTACGAGCAGTACTTC. V and J are TRBV2 and TRBJ2-7; D possibly corresponds to TRBD1 (6 bases). Germline V gene lookup returns CDR1 SNHLY and CDR2 FYNNEI. V lost 3 bases to trimming and J lost 2 bases, with 11 bases between them. This CDR3 has 14 amino acids.

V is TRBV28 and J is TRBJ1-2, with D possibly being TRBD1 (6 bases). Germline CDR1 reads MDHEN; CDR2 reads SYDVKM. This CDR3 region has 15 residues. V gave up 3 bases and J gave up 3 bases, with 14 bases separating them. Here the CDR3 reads CASSFLSGGYYGYTF. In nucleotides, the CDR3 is TGTGCCAGCAGTTTCCTATCTGGGGGCTACTATGGCTACACCTTC.

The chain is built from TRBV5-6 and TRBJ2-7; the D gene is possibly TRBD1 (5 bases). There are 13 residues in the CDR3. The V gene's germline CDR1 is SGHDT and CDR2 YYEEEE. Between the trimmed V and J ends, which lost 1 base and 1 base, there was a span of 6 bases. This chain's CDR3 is CASSLRQSYEQYF. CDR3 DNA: TGTGCCAGCAGCTTGAGACAGTCCTACGAGCAGTACTTC.

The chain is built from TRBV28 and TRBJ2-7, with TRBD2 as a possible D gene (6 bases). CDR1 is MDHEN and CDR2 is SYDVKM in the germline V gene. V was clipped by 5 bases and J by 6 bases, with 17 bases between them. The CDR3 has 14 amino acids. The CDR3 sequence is CASSLSGGAFEQYF. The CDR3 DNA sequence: TGTGCCAGCAGTCTCTCGGGCGGGGCCTTCGAGCAGTACTTC.

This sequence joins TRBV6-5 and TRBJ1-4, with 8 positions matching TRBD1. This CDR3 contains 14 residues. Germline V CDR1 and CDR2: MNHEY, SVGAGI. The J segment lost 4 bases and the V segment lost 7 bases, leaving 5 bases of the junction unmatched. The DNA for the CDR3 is TGTGCCAGCATGCGGACAGGGAGTAATGAAAAACTGTTTTTT. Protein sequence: CASMRTGSNEKLFF.

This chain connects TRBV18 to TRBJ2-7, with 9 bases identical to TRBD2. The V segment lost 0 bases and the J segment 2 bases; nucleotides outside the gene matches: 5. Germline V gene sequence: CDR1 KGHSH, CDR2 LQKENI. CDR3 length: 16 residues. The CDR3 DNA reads TGTGCCAGCTCACCACCGGGACTAGCTCTCACCTACGAGCAGTACTTC. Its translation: CASSPPGLALTYEQYF.

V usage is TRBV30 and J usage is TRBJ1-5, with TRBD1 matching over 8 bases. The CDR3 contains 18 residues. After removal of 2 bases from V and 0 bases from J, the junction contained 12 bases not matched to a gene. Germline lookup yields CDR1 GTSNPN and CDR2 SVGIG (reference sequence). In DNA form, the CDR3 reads TGTGCCTGGAGTCCTTCAAAATTCGGGACAGGTAGCAATCAGCCCCAGCATTTT. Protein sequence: CAWSPSKFGTGSNQPQHF. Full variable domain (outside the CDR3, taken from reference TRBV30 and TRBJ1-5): SQTIHQWPATLVQPVGSPLSLECTVEGTSNPNLYWYRQAAGRGLQLLFYSVGIGQISSEVPQNLSASRPQDRQFILSSKKLLLSDSGFYLCAWSPSKFGTGSNQPQHFGDGTRLSIL.

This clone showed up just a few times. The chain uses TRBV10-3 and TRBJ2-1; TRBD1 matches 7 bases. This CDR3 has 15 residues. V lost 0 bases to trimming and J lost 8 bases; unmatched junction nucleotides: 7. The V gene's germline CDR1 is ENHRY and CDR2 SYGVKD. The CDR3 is CAISESRGGRYEQFF. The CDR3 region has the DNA TGTGCCATCAGTGAGTCGAGAGGGGGCAGGTATGAGCAGTTCTTC.

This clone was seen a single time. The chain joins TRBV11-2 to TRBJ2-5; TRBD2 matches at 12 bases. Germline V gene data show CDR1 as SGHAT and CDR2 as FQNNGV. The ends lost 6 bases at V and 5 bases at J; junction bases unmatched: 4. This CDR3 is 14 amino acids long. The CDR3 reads CASSRTSGIETQYF. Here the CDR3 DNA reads TGTGCCAGCAGTAGGACTAGCGGGATTGAGACCCAGTACTTC.

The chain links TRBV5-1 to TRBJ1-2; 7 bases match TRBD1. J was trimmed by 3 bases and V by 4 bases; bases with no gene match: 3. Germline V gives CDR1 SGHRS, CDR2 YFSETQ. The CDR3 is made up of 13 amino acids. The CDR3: CASSGTEDYGYTF. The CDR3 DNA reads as TGCGCCAGCAGCGGGACAGAGGACTATGGCTACACCTTC.

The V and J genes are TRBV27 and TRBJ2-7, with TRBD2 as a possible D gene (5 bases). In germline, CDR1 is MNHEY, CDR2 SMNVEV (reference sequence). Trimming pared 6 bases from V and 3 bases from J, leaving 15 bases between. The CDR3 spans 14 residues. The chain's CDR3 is CASRTLGKHYEQYF. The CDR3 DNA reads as TGTGCCAGCAGAACACTAGGGAAACACTACGAGCAGTACTTC.

CDR3 in DNA: TGTGCCAGCAGGGGGCCGTTGAACACTGAAGCTTTCTTT. Amino acids: CASRGPLNTEAFF. The chain carries TRBV28 and TRBJ1-1; D possibly corresponds to TRBD1 (5 bases). The CDR3 loop spans 13 amino acids. With 6 bases removed from V and 0 bases from J, the gap between germline ends came to 8 bases. Looked up from germline, CDR1 is MDHEN and CDR2 is SYDVKM.

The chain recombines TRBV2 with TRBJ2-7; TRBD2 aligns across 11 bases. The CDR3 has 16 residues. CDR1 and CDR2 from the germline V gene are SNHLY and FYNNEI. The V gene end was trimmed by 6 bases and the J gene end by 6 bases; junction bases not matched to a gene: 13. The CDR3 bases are TGTGCCAGCAGCCCCAGCGTAGCGGGAGGGCCTGGCGAGCAGTACTTC. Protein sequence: CASSPSVAGGPGEQYF.

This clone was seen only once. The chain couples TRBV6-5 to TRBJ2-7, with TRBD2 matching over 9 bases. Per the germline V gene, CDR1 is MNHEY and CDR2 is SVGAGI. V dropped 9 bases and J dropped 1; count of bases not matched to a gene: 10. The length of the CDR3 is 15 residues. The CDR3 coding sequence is TGTGCCAGTCCCGCGCGCGGGGGGGGGTCCTACGAGCAGTACTTC. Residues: CASPARGGGSYEQYF.

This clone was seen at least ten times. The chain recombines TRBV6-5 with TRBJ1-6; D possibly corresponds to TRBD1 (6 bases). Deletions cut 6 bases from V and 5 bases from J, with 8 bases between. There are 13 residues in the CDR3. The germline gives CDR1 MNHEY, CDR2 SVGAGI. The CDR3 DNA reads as TGTGCCAGCAGCAACAGGGATAATTCACCCCTCCACTTT. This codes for CASSNRDNSPLHF.

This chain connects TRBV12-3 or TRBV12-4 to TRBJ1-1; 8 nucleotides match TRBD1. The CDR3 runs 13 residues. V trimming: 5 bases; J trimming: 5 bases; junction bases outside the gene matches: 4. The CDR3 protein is CASSRQGHTEAFF. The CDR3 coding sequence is TGTGCCAGCAGTCGACAGGGGCATACTGAAGCTTTCTTT.

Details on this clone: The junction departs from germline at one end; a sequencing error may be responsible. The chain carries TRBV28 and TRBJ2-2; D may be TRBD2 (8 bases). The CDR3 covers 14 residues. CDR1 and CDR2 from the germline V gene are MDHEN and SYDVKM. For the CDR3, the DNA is TGTGCCAGCAGTCCGAACGACAGGGCGGGGGGGCTGTTTTTT. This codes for CASSPNDRAGGLFF.

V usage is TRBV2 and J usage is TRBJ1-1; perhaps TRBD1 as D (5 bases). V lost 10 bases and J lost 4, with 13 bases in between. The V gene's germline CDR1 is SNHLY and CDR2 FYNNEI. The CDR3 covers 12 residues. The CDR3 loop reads CATKLGGTEAFF. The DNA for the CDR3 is TGTGCCACCAAACTGGGGGGCACTGAAGCTTTCTTT.

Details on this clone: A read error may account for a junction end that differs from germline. The CDR3 is CASSLGTSAYNEQFF. CDR3 nucleotides: TGTGCTAGCAGCCTAGGGACTAGCGCTTACAATGAGCAGTTCTTC. The rearrangement uses TRBV7-7 and TRBJ2-1; 10 bases align to TRBD2. The germline V gene encodes CDR1 SSHAT and CDR2 FNYEAQ (reference sequence). CDR3 length equals 15 residues.

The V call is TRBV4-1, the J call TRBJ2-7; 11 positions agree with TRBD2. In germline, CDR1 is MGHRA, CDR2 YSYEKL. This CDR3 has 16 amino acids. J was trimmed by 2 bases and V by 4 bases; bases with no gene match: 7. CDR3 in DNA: TGCGCCAGCAGCCGCGGGACTAGCGGATCAACCTACGAGCAGTACTTC. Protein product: CASSRGTSGSTYEQYF.

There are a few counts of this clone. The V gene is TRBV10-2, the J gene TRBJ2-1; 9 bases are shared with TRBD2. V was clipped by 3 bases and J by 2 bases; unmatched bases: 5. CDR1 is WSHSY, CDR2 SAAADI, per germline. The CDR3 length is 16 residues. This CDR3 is CASSDHGLAPYNEQFF. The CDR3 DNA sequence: TGCGCCAGCAGTGACCACGGACTAGCGCCCTACAATGAGCAGTTCTTC.

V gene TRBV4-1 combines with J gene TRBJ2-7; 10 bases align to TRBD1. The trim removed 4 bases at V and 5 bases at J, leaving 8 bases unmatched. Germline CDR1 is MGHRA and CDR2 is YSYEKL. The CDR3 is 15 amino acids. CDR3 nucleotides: TGCGCCAGCAGCCTCCGGGACAGGGGAGTGGACGAGCAGTACTTC. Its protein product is CASSLRDRGVDEQYF.

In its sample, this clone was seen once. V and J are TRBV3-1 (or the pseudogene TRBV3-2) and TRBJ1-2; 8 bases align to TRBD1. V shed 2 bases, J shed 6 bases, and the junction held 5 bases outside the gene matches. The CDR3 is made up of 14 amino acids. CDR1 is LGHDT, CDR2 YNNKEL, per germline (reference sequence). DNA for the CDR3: TGTGCCAGCAGCCAATCGGCAGGGGGCAATGGCTACACCTTC. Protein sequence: CASSQSAGGNGYTF.

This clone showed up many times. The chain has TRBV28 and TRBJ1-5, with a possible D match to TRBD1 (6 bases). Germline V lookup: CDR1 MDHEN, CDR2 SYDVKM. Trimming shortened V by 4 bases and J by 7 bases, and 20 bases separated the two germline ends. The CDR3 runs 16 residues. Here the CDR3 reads CASSYPSGPRGQPQHF. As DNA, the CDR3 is TGTGCCAGCAGTTACCCTTCCGGGCCGAGGGGGCAGCCCCAGCATTTT.

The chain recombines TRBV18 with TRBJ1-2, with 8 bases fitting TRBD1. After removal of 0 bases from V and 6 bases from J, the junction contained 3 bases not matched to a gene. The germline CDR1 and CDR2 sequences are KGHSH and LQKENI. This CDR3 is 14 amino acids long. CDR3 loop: CASSPPLQGDGYTF. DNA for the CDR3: TGTGCCAGCTCACCACCCTTACAGGGGGATGGCTACACCTTC.

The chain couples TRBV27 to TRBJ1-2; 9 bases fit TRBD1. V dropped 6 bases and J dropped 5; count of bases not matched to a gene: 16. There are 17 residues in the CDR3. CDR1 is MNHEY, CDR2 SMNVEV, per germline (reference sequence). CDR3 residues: CASSSTIQGAWEYGYTF. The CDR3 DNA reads TGTGCCAGCAGCTCAACTATACAGGGGGCATGGGAGTATGGCTACACCTTC.

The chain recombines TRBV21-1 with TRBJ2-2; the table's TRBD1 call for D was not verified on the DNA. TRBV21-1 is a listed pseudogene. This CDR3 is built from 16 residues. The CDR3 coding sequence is TGTGCCAGCAGCCCTTTGAAGAAAGGGGGCTCAGGGGAGCTGTTTTTT. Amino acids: CASSPLKKGGSGELFF.